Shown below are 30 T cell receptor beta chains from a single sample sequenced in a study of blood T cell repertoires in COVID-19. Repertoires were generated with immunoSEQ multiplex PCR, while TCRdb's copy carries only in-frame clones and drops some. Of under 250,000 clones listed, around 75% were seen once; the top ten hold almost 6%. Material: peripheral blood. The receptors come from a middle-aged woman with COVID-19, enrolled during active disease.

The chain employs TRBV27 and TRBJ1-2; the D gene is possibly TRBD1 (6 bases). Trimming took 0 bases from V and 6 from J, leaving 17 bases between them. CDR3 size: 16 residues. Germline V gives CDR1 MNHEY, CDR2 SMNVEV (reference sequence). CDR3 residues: CASSLSGRTVQNGYTF. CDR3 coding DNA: TGTGCCAGCAGTTTATCGGGACGGACAGTACAAAATGGCTACACCTTC.

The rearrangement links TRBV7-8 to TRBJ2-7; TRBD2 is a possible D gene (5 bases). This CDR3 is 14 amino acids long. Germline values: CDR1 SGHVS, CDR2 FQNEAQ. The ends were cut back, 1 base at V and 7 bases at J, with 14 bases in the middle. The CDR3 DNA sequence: TGTGCCAGCAGCTTAGGGTGGGGAACGGGAGAGCAGTACTTC. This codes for CASSLGWGTGEQYF.

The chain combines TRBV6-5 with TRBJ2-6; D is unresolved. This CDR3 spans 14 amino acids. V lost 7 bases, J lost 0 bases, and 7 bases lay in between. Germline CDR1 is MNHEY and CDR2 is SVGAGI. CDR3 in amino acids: CASTSDSGANVLTF. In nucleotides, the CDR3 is TGTGCCAGCACCTCAGACTCTGGGGCCAACGTCCTGACTTTC.

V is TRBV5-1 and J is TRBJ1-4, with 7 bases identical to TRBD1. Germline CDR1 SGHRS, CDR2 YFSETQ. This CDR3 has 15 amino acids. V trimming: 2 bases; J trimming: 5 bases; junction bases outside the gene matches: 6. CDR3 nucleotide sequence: TGCGCCAGCAGCTTAACAGGGGTCCTCAATGAAAAACTGTTTTTT. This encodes CASSLTGVLNEKLFF.

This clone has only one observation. In DNA, the CDR3 is TGTGCCAGCAGTGAAGTTGGCGGGGGCACAGATACGCAGTATTTT. Translated: CASSEVGGGTDTQYF. V usage is TRBV6-1 and J usage is TRBJ2-3; TRBD2 is a possible D gene (6 bases). CDR1 MNHNS and CDR2 SASEGT come from the germline V gene. The CDR3 runs to 15 residues. Trimming stripped 1 base from V and 1 base from J, with 9 bases between.

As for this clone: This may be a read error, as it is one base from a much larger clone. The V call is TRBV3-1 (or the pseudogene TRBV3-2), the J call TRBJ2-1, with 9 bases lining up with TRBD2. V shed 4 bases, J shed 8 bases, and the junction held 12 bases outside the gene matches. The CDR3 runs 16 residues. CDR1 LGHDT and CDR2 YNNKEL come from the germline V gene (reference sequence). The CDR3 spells CASSRPPGGGADEQFF. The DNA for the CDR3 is TGTGCCAGCAGCCGCCCTCCGGGCGGGGGGGCCGATGAGCAGTTCTTC.

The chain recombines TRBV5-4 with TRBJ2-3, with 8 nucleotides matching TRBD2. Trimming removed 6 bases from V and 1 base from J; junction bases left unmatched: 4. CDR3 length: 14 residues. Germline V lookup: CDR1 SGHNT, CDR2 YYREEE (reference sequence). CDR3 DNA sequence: TGTGCCAGCACCCCGGGGGGGCGCACAGATACGCAGTATTTT. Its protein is CASTPGGRTDTQYF.

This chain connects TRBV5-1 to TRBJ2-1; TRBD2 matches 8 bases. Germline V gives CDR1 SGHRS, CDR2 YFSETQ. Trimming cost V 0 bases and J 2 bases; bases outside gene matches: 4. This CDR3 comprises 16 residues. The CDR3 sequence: CASSLAGGAAYNEQFF. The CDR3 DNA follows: TGCGCCAGCAGCTTGGCCGGGGGGGCCGCCTACAATGAGCAGTTCTTC.

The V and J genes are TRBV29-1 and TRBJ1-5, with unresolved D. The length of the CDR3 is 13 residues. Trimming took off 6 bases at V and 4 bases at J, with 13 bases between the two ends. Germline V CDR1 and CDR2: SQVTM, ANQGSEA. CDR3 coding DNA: TGCAGCGTCCTCCTCGGGGTTAATCAGCCCCAGCATTTT. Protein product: CSVLLGVNQPQHF.

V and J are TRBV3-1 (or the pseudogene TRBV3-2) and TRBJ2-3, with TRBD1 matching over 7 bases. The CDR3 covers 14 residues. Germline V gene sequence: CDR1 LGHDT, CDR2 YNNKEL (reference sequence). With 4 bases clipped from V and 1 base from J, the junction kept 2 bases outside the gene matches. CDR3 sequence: CASSRGTGTDTQYF. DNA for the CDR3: TGTGCCAGCAGCCGGGGGACAGGCACAGATACGCAGTATTTT.

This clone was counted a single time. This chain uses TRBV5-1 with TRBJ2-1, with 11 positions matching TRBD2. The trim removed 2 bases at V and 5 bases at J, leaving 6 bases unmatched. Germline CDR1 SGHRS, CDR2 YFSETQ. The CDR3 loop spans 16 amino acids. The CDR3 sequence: CASSLGTSGRDNEQFF. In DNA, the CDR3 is TGCGCCAGCAGCTTAGGAACTAGCGGGAGAGACAATGAGCAGTTCTTC.

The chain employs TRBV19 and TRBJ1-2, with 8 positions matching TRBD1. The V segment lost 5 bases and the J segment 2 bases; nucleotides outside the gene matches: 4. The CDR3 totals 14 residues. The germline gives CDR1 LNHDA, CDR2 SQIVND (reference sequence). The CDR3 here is CASSGRTGNYGYTF. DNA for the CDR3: TGTGCCAGTAGTGGGAGGACAGGGAACTATGGCTACACCTTC.

The CDR3 region has the DNA TGTGCCACCAGCAGTGACAGGGGGCTCGGAAACACCATATATTTT. Amino acid sequence: CATSSDRGLGNTIYF. The rearrangement uses TRBV15 and TRBJ1-3, with TRBD1 matching 10 bases. V dropped 3 bases and J dropped 4; count of bases not matched to a gene: 3. CDR3 size: 15 residues. The germline V gene has CDR1 LNHNV and CDR2 YYDKDF (reference sequence).

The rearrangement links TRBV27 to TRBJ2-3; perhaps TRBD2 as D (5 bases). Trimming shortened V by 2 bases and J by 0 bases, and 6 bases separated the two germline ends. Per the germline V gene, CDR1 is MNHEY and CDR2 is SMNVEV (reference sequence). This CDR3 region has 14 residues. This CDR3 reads CASSLAGSTDTQYF. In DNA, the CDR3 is TGTGCCAGCAGTTTAGCGGGTAGCACAGATACGCAGTATTTT.

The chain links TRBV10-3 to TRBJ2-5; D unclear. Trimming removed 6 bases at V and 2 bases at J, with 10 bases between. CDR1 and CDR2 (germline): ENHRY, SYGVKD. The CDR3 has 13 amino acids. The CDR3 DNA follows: TGTGCCATCAGAGAGACGGAGCAAGAGACCCAGTACTTC. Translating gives CAIRETEQETQYF.

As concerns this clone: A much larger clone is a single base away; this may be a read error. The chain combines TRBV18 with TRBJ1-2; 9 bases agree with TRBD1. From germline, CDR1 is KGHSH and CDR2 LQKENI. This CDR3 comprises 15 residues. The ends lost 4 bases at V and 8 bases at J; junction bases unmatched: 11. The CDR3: CASSRDYRGQEGYTF. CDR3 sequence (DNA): TGTGCCAGCTCACGGGATTACAGGGGGCAGGAGGGCTACACCTTC.

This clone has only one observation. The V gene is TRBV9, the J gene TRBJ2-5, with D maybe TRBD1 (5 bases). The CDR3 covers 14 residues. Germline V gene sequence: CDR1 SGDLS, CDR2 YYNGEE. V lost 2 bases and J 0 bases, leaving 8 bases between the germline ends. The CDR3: CASSVQQDQETQYF. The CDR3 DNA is TGTGCCAGCAGCGTGCAACAGGACCAAGAGACCCAGTACTTC.

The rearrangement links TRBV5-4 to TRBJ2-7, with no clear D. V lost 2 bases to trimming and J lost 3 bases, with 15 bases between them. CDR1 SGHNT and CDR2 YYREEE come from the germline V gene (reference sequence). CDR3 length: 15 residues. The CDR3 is CASSFTANPGYEQYF. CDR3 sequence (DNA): TGTGCCAGCAGCTTCACTGCAAACCCGGGCTACGAGCAGTACTTC.

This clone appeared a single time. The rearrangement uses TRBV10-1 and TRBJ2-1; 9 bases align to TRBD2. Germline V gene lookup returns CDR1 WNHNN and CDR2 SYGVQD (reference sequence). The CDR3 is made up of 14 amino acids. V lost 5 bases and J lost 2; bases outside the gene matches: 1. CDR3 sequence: CASSPSGTYNEQFF. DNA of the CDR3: TGCGCCAGCAGTCCTAGCGGGACCTACAATGAGCAGTTCTTC.

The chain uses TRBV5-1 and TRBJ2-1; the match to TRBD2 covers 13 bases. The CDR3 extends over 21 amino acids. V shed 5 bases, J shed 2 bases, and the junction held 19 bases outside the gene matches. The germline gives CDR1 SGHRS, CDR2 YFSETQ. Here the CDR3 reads CASRPFMIGLAGESAYNEQFF. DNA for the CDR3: TGCGCCAGCAGGCCCTTCATGATAGGACTAGCGGGAGAATCGGCCTACAATGAGCAGTTCTTC. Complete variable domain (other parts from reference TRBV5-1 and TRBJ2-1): KAGVTQTPRYLIKTRGQQVTLSCSPISGHRSVSWYQQTPGQGLQFLFEYFSETQRNKGNFPGRFSGRQFSNSRSEMNVSTLELGDSALYLCASRPFMIGLAGESAYNEQFFGPGTRLTVL.

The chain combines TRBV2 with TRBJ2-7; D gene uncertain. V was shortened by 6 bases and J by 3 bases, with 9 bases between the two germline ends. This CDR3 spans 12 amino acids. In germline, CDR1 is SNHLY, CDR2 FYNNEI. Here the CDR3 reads CASSRLNYEQYF. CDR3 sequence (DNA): TGTGCCAGCAGCAGACTGAACTACGAGCAGTACTTC.

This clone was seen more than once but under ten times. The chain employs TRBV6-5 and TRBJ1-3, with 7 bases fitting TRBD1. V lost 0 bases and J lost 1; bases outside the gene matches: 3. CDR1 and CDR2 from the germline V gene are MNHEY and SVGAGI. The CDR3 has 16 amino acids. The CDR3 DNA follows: TGTGCCAGCAGTTACTCGGCAGGGGGGTCTGGAAACACCATATATTTT. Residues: CASSYSAGGSGNTIYF.

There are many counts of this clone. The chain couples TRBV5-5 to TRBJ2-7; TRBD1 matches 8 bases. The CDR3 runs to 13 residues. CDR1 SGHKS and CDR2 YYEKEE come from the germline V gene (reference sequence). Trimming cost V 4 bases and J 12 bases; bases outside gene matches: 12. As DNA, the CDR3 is TGTGCCAGCAGCCTAGCAGGGGGCGAGAGGACGTACTTC. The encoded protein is CASSLAGGERTYF. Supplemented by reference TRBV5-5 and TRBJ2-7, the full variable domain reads DAGVTQSPTHLIKTRGQQVTLRCSPISGHKSVSWYQQVLGQGPQFIFQYYEKEERGRGNFPDRFSARQFPNYSSELNVNALLLGDSALYLCASSLAGGERTYFGPGTRLTVT.

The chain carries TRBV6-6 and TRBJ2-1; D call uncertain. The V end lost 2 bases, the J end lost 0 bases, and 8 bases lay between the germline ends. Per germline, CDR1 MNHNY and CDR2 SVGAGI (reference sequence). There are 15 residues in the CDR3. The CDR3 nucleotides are TGTGCCAGCAGTTACGGCGGTAGCTCCTACAATGAGCAGTTCTTC. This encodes CASSYGGSSYNEQFF.

Here the CDR3 reads CASSIGTSGIGTQYF. The CDR3 bases are TGTGCCAGCAGCATCGGGACTAGCGGGATCGGGACCCAGTACTTC. This chain uses TRBV7-2 with TRBJ2-5; 13 positions match TRBD2. The CDR3 sequence is 15 residues long. J lost 7 bases, V lost 5 bases, and 7 bases had no gene match. Germline lookup yields CDR1 SGHTA and CDR2 FQGNSA.

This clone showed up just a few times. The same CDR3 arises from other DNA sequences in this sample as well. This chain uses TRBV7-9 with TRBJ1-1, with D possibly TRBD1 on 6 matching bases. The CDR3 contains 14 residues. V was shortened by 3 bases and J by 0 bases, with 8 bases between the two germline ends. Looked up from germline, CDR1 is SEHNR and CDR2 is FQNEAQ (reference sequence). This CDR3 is CASSLQGLNTEAFF. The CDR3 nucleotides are TGTGCCAGCAGCTTGCAGGGGTTGAACACTGAAGCTTTCTTT.

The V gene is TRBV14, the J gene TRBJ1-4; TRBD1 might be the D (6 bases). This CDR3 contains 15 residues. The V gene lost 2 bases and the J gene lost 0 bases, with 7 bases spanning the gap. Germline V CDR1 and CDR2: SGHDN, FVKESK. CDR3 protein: CASSQRTATNEKLFF. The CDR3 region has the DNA TGTGCCAGCAGCCAAAGGACAGCAACTAATGAAAAACTGTTTTTT.

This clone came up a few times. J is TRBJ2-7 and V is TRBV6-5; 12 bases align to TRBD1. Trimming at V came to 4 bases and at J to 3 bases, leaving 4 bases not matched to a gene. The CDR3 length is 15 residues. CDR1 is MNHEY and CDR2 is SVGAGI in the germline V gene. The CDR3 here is CASSSRDRGLYEQYF. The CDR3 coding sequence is TGTGCCAGCAGTTCCCGGGACAGGGGGCTCTACGAGCAGTACTTC.

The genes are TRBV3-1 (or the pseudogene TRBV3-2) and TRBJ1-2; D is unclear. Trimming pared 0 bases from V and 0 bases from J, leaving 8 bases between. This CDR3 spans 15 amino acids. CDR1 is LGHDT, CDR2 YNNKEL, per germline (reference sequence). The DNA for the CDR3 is TGTGCCAGCAGCCAAGACTGGAGAGCTAACTATGGCTACACCTTC. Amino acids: CASSQDWRANYGYTF.

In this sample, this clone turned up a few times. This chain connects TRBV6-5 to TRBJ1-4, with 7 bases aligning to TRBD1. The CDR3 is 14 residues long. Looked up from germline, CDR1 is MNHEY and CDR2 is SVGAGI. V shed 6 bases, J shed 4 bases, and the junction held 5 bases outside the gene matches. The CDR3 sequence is CASSPTGNNEKLFF. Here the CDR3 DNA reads TGTGCCAGCAGCCCGACAGGGAATAATGAAAAACTGTTTTTT.